This passage covers 32 T cell receptor beta chains from one sample sequenced in a study of shared clonotypes between healthy human individuals. Profiled with immunoSEQ multiplex PCR; TCRdb holds only in-frame clones, not every one. This table has about 230,000 clones, under 80% appearing once. Specimen: memory CD4+ T cells sorted from blood. Subset denoted: CD45RA-negative fraction. The receptors come from a man aged 25 to 45 in good health.

This chain connects TRBV11-2 to TRBJ2-3; 7 bases are shared with TRBD2. CDR1 and CDR2 (germline): SGHAT, FQNNGV. The CDR3 runs to 18 residues. Germline trimming cut 5 bases from V and 2 bases from J; bases unmatched to any gene: 16. The CDR3 DNA sequence: TGTGCCAGCAGCCCCCCGCGCCGCTTAGCGGGTATCACAGATACGCAGTATTTT. Its protein is CASSPPRRLAGITDTQYF. The full variable domain, completed using reference TRBV11-2 and TRBJ2-3, is EAGVAQSPRYKIIEKRQSVAFWCNPISGHATLYWYQQILGQGPKLLIQFQNNGVVDDSQLPKDRFSAERLKGVDSTLKIQPAKLEDSAVYLCASSPPRRLAGITDTQYFGPGTRLTVL.

The chain carries TRBV5-8 and TRBJ1-2; the D is unclear. The CDR3 is 14 amino acids. Germline values: CDR1 SGHTS, CDR2 YDEGEE. Trimming cost V 0 bases and J 4 bases, with 10 bases left between them. In nucleotides, the CDR3 is TGTGCCAGCAGCTTGGGTCACATTTCCTATGGCTACACCTTC. Translated: CASSLGHISYGYTF.

The CDR3 region has the DNA TGTGCCAGCAGCGAGACAGGGGTCGGCAATGAGCAGTTCTTC. Translation: CASSETGVGNEQFF. The rearrangement uses TRBV9 and TRBJ2-1; 8 positions agree with TRBD1. The CDR3 covers 14 residues. V lost 3 bases to trimming and J lost 6 bases; unmatched junction nucleotides: 5. Looked up from germline, CDR1 is SGDLS and CDR2 is YYNGEE. Looking up the rest from reference TRBV9 and TRBJ2-1 gives the full variable domain: DSGVTQTPKHLITATGQRVTLRCSPRSGDLSVYWYQQSLDQGLQFLIQYYNGEERAKGNILERFSAQQFPDLHSELNLSSLELGDSALYFCASSETGVGNEQFFGPGTRLTVL.

J is TRBJ2-4 and V is TRBV7-9; D is ambiguous. Germline V gene sequence: CDR1 SEHNR, CDR2 FQNEAQ (reference sequence). The CDR3 has 17 amino acids. The V and J ends lost 5 bases and 1 base respectively, with 18 bases between them. The CDR3 nucleotides are TGTGCCAGCAGCCCCGATTGGACGAGCCTCGCCAAAAACATTCAGTACTTC. This gives the protein CASSPDWTSLAKNIQYF.

The chain combines TRBV19 with TRBJ1-4; perhaps TRBD1 as D (6 bases). This CDR3 has 14 amino acids. Per germline, CDR1 LNHDA and CDR2 SQIVND (reference sequence). The V and J ends lost 5 bases and 11 bases respectively, with 18 bases between them. This CDR3 reads CASSVRGESRKLFF. The CDR3, as DNA: TGTGCCAGTAGTGTCAGGGGTGAATCGCGGAAACTGTTTTTT.

The chain links TRBV9 to TRBJ2-2; 11 bases line up with TRBD2. Trimming at V came to 0 bases and at J to 4 bases, leaving 2 bases not matched to a gene. The germline V gene has CDR1 SGDLS and CDR2 YYNGEE. The CDR3 extends over 16 amino acids. The CDR3 protein is CASSVVTSGSTGELFF. The CDR3 nucleotides read TGTGCCAGCAGCGTAGTCACTAGCGGGAGCACCGGGGAGCTGTTTTTT.

This chain joins TRBV11-3 and TRBJ1-5; no clear D. CDR1 is SGHNT, CDR2 YENEEA, per germline. The ends were cut back, 1 base at V and 0 bases at J, with 1 base in the middle. The CDR3 contains 13 residues. CDR3 sequence reads: CASSLGSNQPQHF. As DNA, the CDR3 is TGTGCCAGCAGCTTAGGTAGCAATCAGCCCCAGCATTTT.

The chain is built from TRBV5-6 and TRBJ2-3, with TRBD2 identical over 10 bases. The CDR3 is made up of 17 amino acids. V lost 2 bases and J lost 4; bases outside the gene matches: 10. The germline V gene encodes CDR1 SGHDT and CDR2 YYEEEE. CDR3 sequence: CASSFTGAGGRADTQYF. CDR3 nucleotide sequence: TGTGCCAGCAGCTTCACCGGAGCGGGAGGGCGGGCAGATACGCAGTATTTT. The whole variable domain, remainder taken from reference TRBV5-6 and TRBJ2-3, is DAGVTQSPTHLIKTRGQQVTLRCSPKSGHDTVSWYQQALGQGPQFIFQYYEEEERQRGNFPDRFSGHQFPNYSSELNVNALLLGDSALYLCASSFTGAGGRADTQYFGPGTRLTVL.

This clone has only a few counts. The identical CDR3 is also encoded by other nucleotide sequences in the sample. This rearrangement joins TRBV20-1 to TRBJ1-1; D not certain. The CDR3 is 11 residues long. V lost 3 bases and J 7 bases, leaving 9 bases between the germline ends. Germline loops: CDR1 DFQATT, CDR2 SNEGSKA (reference sequence). CDR3 sequence reads: CSASRTVEAFF. The CDR3 nucleotides read TGCAGTGCTAGCCGGACGGTTGAAGCTTTCTTT.

V usage is TRBV9 and J usage is TRBJ2-7; D not certain. The CDR3 runs 13 residues. The germline gives CDR1 SGDLS, CDR2 YYNGEE. Deletions cut 0 bases from V and 4 bases from J, with 8 bases between. The CDR3 DNA reads as TGTGCCAGCAGCGTAGCGTCCGCTTACGAGCAGTACTTC. It translates to CASSVASAYEQYF.

This sequence joins TRBV10-1 and TRBJ2-1; 9 nucleotides line up with TRBD1. V lost 5 bases and J lost 4; bases outside the gene matches: 6. The CDR3 consists of 15 residues. Germline lookup yields CDR1 WNHNN and CDR2 SYGVQD (reference sequence). The CDR3 spells CASSNAGTGYNEQFF. The CDR3 region has the DNA TGCGCCAGCAGTAATGCCGGGACAGGGTACAATGAGCAGTTCTTC.

This clone was detected once. V and J are TRBV27 and TRBJ1-4; maybe TRBD1 (5 bases). The CDR3 loop spans 14 amino acids. V lost 11 bases and J lost 5, with 18 bases in between. CDR1 is MNHEY, CDR2 SMNVEV, per germline (reference sequence). CDR3 nucleotide sequence: TGTGCCTCCCGGCGGGGGGGGAAGAATGAAAAACTGTTTTTT. Translated, it gives CASRRGGKNEKLFF.

This clone was found a few times. V and J are TRBV10-2 and TRBJ1-5; no definite D call. The CDR3 consists of 12 residues. From germline, CDR1 is WSHSY and CDR2 SAAADI. V was clipped by 2 bases and J by 6 bases, with 5 bases between them. CDR3 in DNA: TGCGCCAGCAGTGAGAGGCCTCAGCCCCAGCATTTT. This translates into CASSERPQPQHF.

The chain recombines TRBV7-8 with TRBJ2-3, with 7 bases lining up with TRBD1. This CDR3 is 15 amino acids long. After removal of 4 bases from V and 4 bases from J, the junction contained 8 bases not matched to a gene. CDR1 is SGHVS, CDR2 FQNEAQ, per germline. This chain's CDR3 is CASSSRQGVADTQYF. In DNA form, the CDR3 reads TGTGCCAGCAGCTCCAGACAGGGAGTAGCAGATACGCAGTATTTT.

This clone was counted between two and nine times. This chain joins TRBV25-1 and TRBJ2-1; D is perhaps TRBD1 (6 bases). CDR1 MGHDK and CDR2 SYGVNS come from the germline V gene. This CDR3 comprises 16 residues. V dropped 2 bases and J dropped 3 bases, with 14 bases sitting between them. This chain's CDR3 is CASSEQQGSHYNEQFF. The CDR3 DNA sequence: TGTGCCAGCAGTGAACAACAGGGCAGCCACTACAATGAGCAGTTCTTC.

This rearrangement joins TRBV7-9 to TRBJ1-1; D uncertain. Trimming stripped 3 bases from V and 0 bases from J, with 5 bases between. The length of the CDR3 is 13 residues. Looked up from germline, CDR1 is SEHNR and CDR2 is FQNEAQ (reference sequence). The CDR3 sequence is CASSFSVNTEAFF. DNA for the CDR3: TGTGCCAGCAGCTTCTCGGTGAACACTGAAGCTTTCTTT.

V gene TRBV29-1 combines with J gene TRBJ2-1; 8 nucleotides line up with TRBD2. Looked up from germline, CDR1 is SQVTM and CDR2 is ANQGSEA. The CDR3 covers 15 residues. The V and J ends lost 8 bases and 7 bases, in that order; junction bases with no gene match: 16. CDR3 protein: CSSGGAKILANEQFF. In nucleotides, the CDR3 is TGCAGCTCGGGAGGGGCGAAAATCTTAGCTAATGAGCAGTTCTTC.

This clone has ten or more counts. The V call is TRBV5-1, the J call TRBJ2-1; TRBD2 matches at 9 bases. In germline, CDR1 is SGHRS, CDR2 YFSETQ. The CDR3 is 14 amino acids. The junction had 7 bases not matched to a gene; V was cut back by 0 bases and J by 12 bases. The DNA for the CDR3 is TGCGCCAGCAGCTTGGACCCGGGACTAGCAATGCAGTTCTTC. As protein: CASSLDPGLAMQFF.

The V call is TRBV2, the J call TRBJ2-5; D possibly matches TRBD1 or TRBD2 (5 bases each). Trimming pared 2 bases from V and 4 bases from J, leaving 8 bases between. This CDR3 spans 13 amino acids. CDR1 SNHLY and CDR2 FYNNEI come from the germline V gene. The CDR3 sequence is CASSEWGRETQYF. The CDR3 nucleotides read TGTGCCAGCAGTGAATGGGGGAGAGAGACCCAGTACTTC. The full variable domain, completed using reference TRBV2 and TRBJ2-5, is EPEVTQTPSHQVTQMGQEVILRCVPISNHLYFYWYRQILGQKVEFLVSFYNNEISEKSEIFDDQFSVERPDGSNFTLKIRSTKLEDSAMYFCASSEWGRETQYFGPGTRLLVL.

The V gene is TRBV11-3, the J gene TRBJ2-2, with TRBD2 matching over 10 bases. The germline gives CDR1 SGHNT, CDR2 YENEEA. The CDR3 length is 15 residues. The V and J ends lost 6 bases and 3 bases, in that order; junction bases with no gene match: 4. The CDR3 DNA follows: TGTGCCAGCAGATCTAGCGGGAGTCACACCGGGGAGCTGTTTTTT. This gives the protein CASRSSGSHTGELFF.

This clone was counted only a few times. V usage is TRBV10-2 and J usage is TRBJ2-7, with TRBD1 identical over 7 bases. V shed 7 bases and J 1 base; nucleotides not matched to a gene: 7. Looked up from germline, CDR1 is WSHSY and CDR2 is SAAADI. This CDR3 comprises 14 residues. Written as DNA, the CDR3 is TGCGCCAGCACCCGTGACAGGGATTCCTACGAGCAGTACTTC. It specifies CASTRDRDSYEQYF.

CDR3 DNA: TGTGCCAGCAGCCTAAGTCTACCGGCCAACGTCCTGACTTTC. The encoded protein is CASSLSLPANVLTF. V usage is TRBV7-6 and J usage is TRBJ2-6; D is unresolved. From germline, CDR1 is SGHVS and CDR2 FNYEAQ. This CDR3 has 14 residues. V was pared by 5 bases and J by 6 bases, with 11 bases between.

This chain uses TRBV19 with TRBJ1-5; D is undetermined. Germline V CDR1 and CDR2: LNHDA, SQIVND (reference sequence). This CDR3 has 12 amino acids. Trimming shortened V by 8 bases and J by 7 bases, and 12 bases separated the two germline ends. The CDR3 DNA sequence: TGTGCCAGTGCCGCGCAAAGGCAGCCCCAGCATTTT. It specifies CASAAQRQPQHF.

The chain has TRBV7-2 and TRBJ2-7; possibly TRBD1 or TRBD2 for D (5 bases each). CDR1 is SGHTA and CDR2 is FQGNSA in the germline V gene. Trimming stripped 1 base from V and 5 bases from J, with 9 bases between. This CDR3 spans 13 amino acids. In nucleotides, the CDR3 is TGTGCCAGCAGCTTAGGGGACCCGGACGAGCAGTACTTC. It encodes CASSLGDPDEQYF.

V usage is TRBV7-3 and J usage is TRBJ1-1; D possibly corresponds to TRBD1 (5 bases). Germline loops: CDR1 SGHTA, CDR2 FQGTGA. V was cut by 4 bases and J by 1 base, with 16 bases left in between. This CDR3 has 16 amino acids. CDR3 in amino acids: CASSSQPGPRNTEAFF. CDR3 DNA: TGTGCCAGCAGCTCCCAGCCGGGACCACGGAACACTGAAGCTTTCTTT. Filled out from reference TRBV7-3 and TRBJ1-1, the complete variable domain reads GAGVSQTPSNKVTEKGKYVELRCDPISGHTALYWYRQSLGQGPEFLIYFQGTGAADDSGLPNDRFFAVRPEGSVSTLKIQRTERGDSAVYLCASSSQPGPRNTEAFFGQGTRLTVV.

The sample holds one count of this clone. Other DNA variants within this sample encode the same CDR3. The chain couples TRBV28 to TRBJ2-7; D may match TRBD1 or TRBD2 (5 bases each). Trimming shortened V by 3 bases and J by 0 bases, and 12 bases separated the two germline ends. Germline V gene data show CDR1 as MDHEN and CDR2 as SYDVKM. This CDR3 comprises 15 residues. CDR3 in DNA: TGTGCCAGCAGTTTTTCAGGGACGGGCTCCTACGAGCAGTACTTC. Its protein is CASSFSGTGSYEQYF. Supplemented by reference TRBV28 and TRBJ2-7, the full variable domain reads DVKVTQSSRYLVKRTGEKVFLECVQDMDHENMFWYRQDPGLGLRLIYFSYDVKMKEKGDIPEGYSVSREKKERFSLILESASTNQTSMYLCASSFSGTGSYEQYFGPGTRLTVT.

This CDR3 reads CAIPAAWGRTDTQYF. The CDR3, as DNA: TGTGCCATCCCCGCGGCCTGGGGCCGCACAGATACGCAGTATTTT. The chain employs TRBV21-1 and TRBJ2-3; the listed D gene, TRBD1, was not tested against the DNA. TRBV21-1 is flagged as a pseudogene. This CDR3 has 15 amino acids.

This chain links TRBV6-5 with TRBJ2-1; D ambiguous. Deletions cut 5 bases from V and 5 bases from J, with 16 bases between. The CDR3 consists of 15 residues. Germline V gene lookup returns CDR1 MNHEY and CDR2 SVGAGI. The CDR3 nucleotides are TGTGCCAGCAGTCAGAACAAGGGCCACAACAATGAGCAGTTCTTC. Its translation is CASSQNKGHNNEQFF.

This clone was detected once. The V call is TRBV2, the J call TRBJ1-3; D is possibly TRBD1 (5 bases). V was cut by 6 bases and J by 4 bases, with 10 bases left in between. Germline V gives CDR1 SNHLY, CDR2 FYNNEI. The CDR3 extends over 13 amino acids. CDR3 DNA sequence: TGTGCCAGCAGACAGGAGATCGGAAACACCATATATTTT. It yields the protein CASRQEIGNTIYF.

This clone showed up just a few times. The V gene is TRBV19, the J gene TRBJ2-3; the match to TRBD2 covers 7 bases. After removal of 4 bases from V and 1 base from J, the junction contained 5 bases not matched to a gene. CDR3 length: 15 amino acids. CDR1 LNHDA and CDR2 SQIVND come from the germline V gene (reference sequence). CDR3 protein: CASSKGLPGTDTQYF. The CDR3, as DNA: TGTGCCAGTAGTAAGGGACTACCTGGCACAGATACGCAGTATTTT.

V and J are TRBV5-1 and TRBJ2-7; D uncertain. The length of the CDR3 is 14 residues. V gave up 0 bases and J gave up 2 bases, with 9 bases separating them. From germline, CDR1 is SGHRS and CDR2 YFSETQ. The CDR3 DNA reads TGCGCCAGCAGCTTGGAGTCAGCTCCCTACGAGCAGTACTTC. It is translated as CASSLESAPYEQYF.

This clone appeared once. J is TRBJ2-1 and V is TRBV5-8; D remains unclear. CDR1 and CDR2 from the germline V gene are SGHTS and YDEGEE. The CDR3 runs 16 residues. V was cut by 5 bases and J by 1 base, with 16 bases left in between. In DNA form, the CDR3 reads TGTGCCAGCAGAGTGTATATAGGATGGTCCTACAATGAGCAGTTCTTC. This gives the protein CASRVYIGWSYNEQFF.